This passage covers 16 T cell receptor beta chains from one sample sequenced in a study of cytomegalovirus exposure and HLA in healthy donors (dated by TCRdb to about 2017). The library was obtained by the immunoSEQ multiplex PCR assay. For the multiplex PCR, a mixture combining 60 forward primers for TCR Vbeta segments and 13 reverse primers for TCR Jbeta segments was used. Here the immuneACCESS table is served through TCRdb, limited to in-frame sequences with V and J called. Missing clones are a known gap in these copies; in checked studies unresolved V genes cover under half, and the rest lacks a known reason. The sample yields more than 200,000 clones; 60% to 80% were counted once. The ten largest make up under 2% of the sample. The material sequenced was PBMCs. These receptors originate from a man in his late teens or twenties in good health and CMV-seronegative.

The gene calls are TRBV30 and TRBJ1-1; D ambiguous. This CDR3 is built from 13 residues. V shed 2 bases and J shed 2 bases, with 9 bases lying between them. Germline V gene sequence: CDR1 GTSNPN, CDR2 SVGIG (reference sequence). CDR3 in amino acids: CAWSRNSNTEAFF. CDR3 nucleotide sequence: TGTGCCTGGAGTCGGAACAGTAACACTGAAGCTTTCTTT.

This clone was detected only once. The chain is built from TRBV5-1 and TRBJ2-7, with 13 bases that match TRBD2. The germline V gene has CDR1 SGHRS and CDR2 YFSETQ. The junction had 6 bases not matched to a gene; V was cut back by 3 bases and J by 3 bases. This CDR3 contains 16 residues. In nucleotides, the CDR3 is TGCGCCAGCAGCTCAACTAGCGGGGGGGCCTTCTACGAGCAGTACTTC. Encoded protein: CASSSTSGGAFYEQYF.

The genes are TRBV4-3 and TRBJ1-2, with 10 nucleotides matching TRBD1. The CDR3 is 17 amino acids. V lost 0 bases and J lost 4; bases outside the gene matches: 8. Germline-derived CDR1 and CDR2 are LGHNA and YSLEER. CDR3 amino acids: CASSQDSGGQGIYGYTF. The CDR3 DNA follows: TGCGCCAGCAGCCAAGACTCGGGGGGACAGGGGATCTATGGCTACACCTTC.

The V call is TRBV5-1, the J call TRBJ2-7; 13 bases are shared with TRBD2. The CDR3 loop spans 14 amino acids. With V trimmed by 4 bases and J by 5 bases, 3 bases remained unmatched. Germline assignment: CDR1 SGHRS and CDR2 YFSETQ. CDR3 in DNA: TGCGCCAGCAGCCGAGGACTAGCGGGGGACGAGCAGTACTTC. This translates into CASSRGLAGDEQYF.

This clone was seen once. The CDR3 DNA is TGCAGCGTTGAAGATAGAGCGGGAGGCACCGGGGAGCTGTTTTTT. Its translation is CSVEDRAGGTGELFF. The chain joins TRBV29-1 to TRBJ2-2; 9 nucleotides match TRBD2. The CDR3 has 15 residues. V lost 0 bases, J lost 4 bases, and 3 bases stayed unmatched. Germline values: CDR1 SQVTM, CDR2 ANQGSEA.

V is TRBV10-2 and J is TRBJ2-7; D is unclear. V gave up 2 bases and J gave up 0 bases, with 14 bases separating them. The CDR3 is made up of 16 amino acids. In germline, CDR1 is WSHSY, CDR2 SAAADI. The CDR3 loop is CASSEPSESSSYEQYF. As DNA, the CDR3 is TGCGCCAGCAGTGAGCCATCCGAGAGTAGCTCCTACGAGCAGTACTTC.

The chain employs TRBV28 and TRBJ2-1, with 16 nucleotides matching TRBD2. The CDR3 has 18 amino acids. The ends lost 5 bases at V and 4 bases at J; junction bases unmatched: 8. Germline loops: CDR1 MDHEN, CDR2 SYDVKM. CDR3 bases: TGTGCCAGCAGTATGGGACTAGCGGGGGGGCCTTGGTACAATGAGCAGTTCTTC. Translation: CASSMGLAGGPWYNEQFF. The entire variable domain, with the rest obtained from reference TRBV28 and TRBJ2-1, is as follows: DVKVTQSSRYLVKRTGEKVFLECVQDMDHENMFWYRQDPGLGLRLIYFSYDVKMKEKGDIPEGYSVSREKKERFSLILESASTNQTSMYLCASSMGLAGGPWYNEQFFGPGTRLTVL.

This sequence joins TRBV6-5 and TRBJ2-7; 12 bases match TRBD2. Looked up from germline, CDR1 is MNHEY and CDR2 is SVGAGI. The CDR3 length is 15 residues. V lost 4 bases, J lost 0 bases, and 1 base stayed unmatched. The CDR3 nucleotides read TGTGCCAGCAGTTCGACTAGCGGGAGCTCCTACGAGCAGTACTTC. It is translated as CASSSTSGSSYEQYF.

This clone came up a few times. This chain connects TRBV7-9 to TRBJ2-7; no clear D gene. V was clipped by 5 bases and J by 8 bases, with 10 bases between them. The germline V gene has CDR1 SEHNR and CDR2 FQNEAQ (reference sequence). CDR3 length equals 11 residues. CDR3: CASSQNEKQYF. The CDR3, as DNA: TGTGCCAGCAGCCAAAACGAGAAGCAGTACTTC.

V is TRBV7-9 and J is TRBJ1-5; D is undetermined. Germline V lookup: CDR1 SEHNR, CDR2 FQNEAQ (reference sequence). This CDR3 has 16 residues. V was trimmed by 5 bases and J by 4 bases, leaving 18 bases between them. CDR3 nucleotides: TGTGCCAGCAGCCCCTCCGGGAGTGGGAGGAATCAGCCCCAGCATTTT. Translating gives CASSPSGSGRNQPQHF.

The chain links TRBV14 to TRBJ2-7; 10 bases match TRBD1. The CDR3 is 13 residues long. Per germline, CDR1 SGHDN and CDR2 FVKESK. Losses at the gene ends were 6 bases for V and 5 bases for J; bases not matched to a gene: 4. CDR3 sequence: CASRGQGINEQYF. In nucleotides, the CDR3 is TGTGCCAGCAGGGGACAGGGGATCAACGAGCAGTACTTC. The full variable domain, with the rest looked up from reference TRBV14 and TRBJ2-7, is EAGVTQFPSHSVIEKGQTVTLRCDPISGHDNLYWYRRVMGKEIKFLLHFVKESKQDESGMPNNRFLAERTGGTYSTLKVQPAELEDSGVYFCASRGQGINEQYFGPGTRLTVT.

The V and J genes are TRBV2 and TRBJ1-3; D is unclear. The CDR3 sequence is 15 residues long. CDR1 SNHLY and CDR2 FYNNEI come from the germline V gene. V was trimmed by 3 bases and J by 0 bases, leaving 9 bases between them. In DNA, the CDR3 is TGTGCCAGCAGTGACCGGGTCGACTCTGGAAACACCATATATTTT. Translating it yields CASSDRVDSGNTIYF.

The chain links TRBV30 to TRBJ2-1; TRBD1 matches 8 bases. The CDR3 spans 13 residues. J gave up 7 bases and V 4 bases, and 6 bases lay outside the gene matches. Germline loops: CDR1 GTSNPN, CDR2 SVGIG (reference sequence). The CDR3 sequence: CAWTRQGLNEQFF. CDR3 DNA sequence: TGTGCCTGGACCCGACAGGGGTTGAATGAGCAGTTCTTC.

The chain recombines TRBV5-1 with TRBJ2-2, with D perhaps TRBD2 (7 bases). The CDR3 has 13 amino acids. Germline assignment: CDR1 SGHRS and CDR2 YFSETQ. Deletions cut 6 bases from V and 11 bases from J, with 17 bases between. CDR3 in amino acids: CASTKGGEGELFF. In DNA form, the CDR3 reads TGCGCCAGCACCAAGGGGGGGGAAGGAGAGCTGTTTTTT.

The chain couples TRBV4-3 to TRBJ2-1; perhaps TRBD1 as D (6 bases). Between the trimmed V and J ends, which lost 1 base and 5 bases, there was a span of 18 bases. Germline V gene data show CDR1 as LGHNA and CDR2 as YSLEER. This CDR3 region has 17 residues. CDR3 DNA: TGCGCCAGCAGCCAAGCGCGGACAGCTTCTAGCCACAATGAGCAGTTCTTC. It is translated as CASSQARTASSHNEQFF.

As DNA, the CDR3 is TGTGCCACCAGCAGAGATTCCGGTCGGGAGCAGTTCTTC. It specifies CATSRDSGREQFF. This chain joins TRBV15 and TRBJ2-1; D not certain. Between the trimmed V and J ends, which lost 0 bases and 10 bases, there was a span of 10 bases. There are 13 residues in the CDR3. Looked up from germline, CDR1 is LNHNV and CDR2 is YYDKDF (reference sequence).